Below are 12 T cell receptor beta chains sequenced from a single sample in a study of response to subunit inactivated influenza vaccine. Using its own MiXCR run on the RT-PCR reads, TCRdb lists one record per CDR3 protein. The sample holds a few hundred thousand distinct CDR3 sequences, 10% to 11% seen once. The sample here was PBMCs from blood, taken 35 to 45 days after vaccination. The receptors originated from a middle-aged man who received an inactivated influenza vaccine.

The table lists this clonotype with many counts. This sequence joins TRBV15 and TRBJ2-7; 11 nucleotides match TRBD1. The CDR3 runs to 16 residues. Germline CDR1 LNHNV, CDR2 YYDKDF (reference sequence). With V trimmed by 3 bases and J by 3 bases, 7 bases remained unmatched. As DNA, the CDR3 is TGTGCCACCAGCAGGGGCGTCGGGACAGGGGGCTACGAGCAGTACTTC. Protein: CATSRGVGTGGYEQYF. Variable domain in full (rest from reference TRBV15 and TRBJ2-7): DAMVIQNPRYQVTQFGKPVTLSCSQTLNHNVMYWYQQKSSQAPKLLFHYYDKDFNNEADTPDNFQSRRPNTSFCFLDIRSPGLGDTAMYLCATSRGVGTGGYEQYFGPGTRLTVT.

This clonotype has at least ten counts. This chain connects TRBV5-1 to TRBJ2-1; possible D gene TRBD1, 6 bases. CDR1 and CDR2 from the germline V gene are SGHRS and YFSETQ. The V gene lost 4 bases and the J gene lost 7 bases, with 18 bases spanning the gap. This CDR3 is 15 amino acids long. The CDR3 here is CASSLFIRQGNEQFF. The DNA of the CDR3 is TGCGCCAGCAGCCTTTTTATAAGGCAGGGGAATGAGCAGTTCTTC.

Only a few counts were recorded for this clonotype. The rearrangement links TRBV5-1 to TRBJ2-1; 8 bases fit TRBD2. CDR3 size: 14 residues. Germline lookup yields CDR1 SGHRS and CDR2 YFSETQ. J lost 13 bases, V lost 1 base, and 10 bases had no gene match. The CDR3 is CASSLTSGSHFQFF. The CDR3 DNA follows: TGCGCCAGCAGCTTGACTAGCGGCTCCCATTTTCAGTTCTTC.

This clonotype appeared many times. The rearrangement links TRBV29-1 to TRBJ2-1; D remains ambiguous. The CDR3 is made up of 13 amino acids. Trimming pared 2 bases from V and 8 bases from J, leaving 13 bases between. Germline V lookup: CDR1 SQVTM, CDR2 ANQGSEA. The CDR3 region is CSVEHPPWDEQFF. The CDR3 DNA follows: TGCAGCGTTGAACACCCGCCCTGGGATGAGCAGTTCTTC.

The sample holds a few counts of this clonotype. The chain's CDR3 is CASSGGTGGAYNEQFF. The CDR3 nucleotides read TGTGCCAGCAGCGGCGGGACAGGGGGTGCCTACAATGAGCAGTTCTTC. The V call is TRBV7-3, the J call TRBJ2-1, with 11 positions matching TRBD1. Germline loops: CDR1 SGHTA, CDR2 FQGTGA. V was pared by 5 bases and J by 2 bases, with 5 bases of the junction left unmatched. This CDR3 spans 16 amino acids.

The chain couples TRBV20-1 to TRBJ1-6; no clear D. The germline gives CDR1 DFQATT, CDR2 SNEGSKA (reference sequence). Trimming removed 3 bases from V and 7 bases from J, with 10 bases in between. The CDR3 covers 13 residues. CDR3 sequence: CSASRQQNSPLHF. The CDR3 nucleotides are TGCAGTGCTAGTAGGCAGCAAAATTCACCCCTCCACTTT.

This clonotype has ten or more counts. The chain recombines TRBV5-5 with TRBJ2-7, with 7 nucleotides matching TRBD1. V shed 0 bases, J shed 6 bases, and the junction held 6 bases outside the gene matches. CDR1 and CDR2 (germline): SGHKS, YYEKEE (reference sequence). This CDR3 comprises 14 residues. The CDR3 spells CASSLVGQLGEQYF. As DNA, the CDR3 is TGTGCCAGCAGCTTGGTGGGACAGCTCGGCGAGCAGTACTTC.

This clonotype was recorded a few times. The J gene is TRBJ1-2, the V gene TRBV12-5; D gene ambiguous. Germline CDR1 and CDR2: LGHNT and FRNRAP. This CDR3 is 16 amino acids long. The V end lost 6 bases, the J end lost 0 bases, and 17 bases lay between the germline ends. The CDR3 region has the DNA TGTGCTAGTGGGCCTTCCGAGGGAAGGACTAACTATGGCTACACCTTC. Translation: CASGPSEGRTNYGYTF.

The chain combines TRBV23-1 with TRBJ1-5; tentative D call: TRBD1 (5 bases). TRBV23-1 is annotated as an ORF whose role is uncertain. CDR3 length: 17 residues. Deletions cut 5 bases from V and 0 bases from J, with 17 bases between. The CDR3 region is CASSSTGTEASNQPQHF. CDR3 in DNA: TGCGCCAGCAGTTCCACCGGGACCGAGGCTAGCAATCAGCCCCAGCATTTT.

This clonotype came up a few times. V is TRBV21-1 and J is TRBJ2-5; no check of the table's D call, TRBD1, against the DNA was made. TRBV21-1 is classified as a pseudogene. This CDR3 has 17 residues. CDR3 in DNA: TGTGCCAGCAGCAAGGTCCCGGGGACCTCTCGGGGGGAGACCCAGTACTTC. Amino acid sequence: CASSKVPGTSRGETQYF.

The genes are TRBV7-9 and TRBJ2-5, with TRBD2 as a possible D gene (5 bases). Germline CDR1 is SEHNR and CDR2 is FQNEAQ (reference sequence). This CDR3 has 15 amino acids. V was clipped by 5 bases and J by 5 bases, with 18 bases between them. The CDR3 reads CASSQTLTSSETQYF. The CDR3, as DNA: TGTGCCAGCAGCCAAACCCTCACTAGTTCGGAGACCCAGTACTTC.

The chain uses TRBV9 and TRBJ2-1, with D tentatively TRBD2 (5 bases). The germline CDR1 and CDR2 sequences are SGDLS and YYNGEE. This CDR3 region has 14 residues. V was pared by 0 bases and J by 10 bases, with 14 bases between. The CDR3, as DNA: TGTGCCAGCAGCGTAGATATCAGCGGCCCCGAGCAGTTCTTC. It is translated as CASSVDISGPEQFF.